The 17 T cell receptor beta chains below all came from one sample that was sequenced in a study of TIL therapy for anti-PD-1-resistant metastatic lung cancer. Sequencing used immunoSEQ v3. Data came from immunoSEQ multiplex PCR; TCRdb stores just in-frame clones and leaves some out. This table holds just over 25,000 clones, approximately 77% found once. The time point was: pre-treatment sample, taken before nivolumab and TIL therapy. Most excised metastases sampled were pleural nodules or supraclavicular lymph nodes. Material: tumor tissue, obtained at baseline. Receptors were obtained from a person between 25 and 79 years old with non-small cell lung cancer.

This sequence joins TRBV14 and TRBJ2-5; no clear D. CDR1 is SGHDN and CDR2 is FVKESK in the germline V gene. The V gene lost 1 base and the J gene lost 5 bases, with 5 bases spanning the gap. CDR3 size: 12 residues. CDR3 amino acids: CASSQAWETQYF. In DNA, the CDR3 is TGTGCCAGCAGCCAAGCCTGGGAGACCCAGTACTTC.

The chain uses TRBV11-1 and TRBJ1-3; no clear D gene. The germline CDR1 and CDR2 sequences are SGHAT and FQDESV (reference sequence). The length of the CDR3 is 14 residues. Trimming removed 0 bases from V and 2 bases from J, with 5 bases in between. As DNA, the CDR3 is TGTGCCAGCAGCTTAGCAGGAGCTGGAAACACCATATATTTT. It specifies CASSLAGAGNTIYF.

The rearrangement joins TRBV6-6 to TRBJ1-3; possibly TRBD1 for D (5 bases). The CDR3 loop spans 13 amino acids. The ends were cut back, 9 bases at V and 4 bases at J, with 13 bases in the middle. Germline-derived CDR1 and CDR2 are MNHNY and SVGAGI (reference sequence). Written as DNA, the CDR3 is TGTGCCAGTCTCAACGGGGGGGGAAACACCATATATTTT. Translated, it gives CASLNGGGNTIYF.

The chain carries TRBV27 and TRBJ1-6; a possible D gene is TRBD1 (6 bases). Germline lookup yields CDR1 MNHEY and CDR2 SMNVEV (reference sequence). This CDR3 is 14 amino acids long. V lost 4 bases and J lost 6, with 10 bases in between. The CDR3, as DNA: TGTGCCAGCAGTTGGAGGGGGAGTAATTCACCCCTCCACTTT. Amino acid sequence: CASSWRGSNSPLHF.

This clone was seen only once. The gene calls are TRBV11-3 and TRBJ2-3; D gene unclear. The CDR3 runs to 14 residues. In germline, CDR1 is SGHNT, CDR2 YENEEA. Trimming pared 7 bases from V and 0 bases from J, leaving 11 bases between. CDR3 coding DNA: TGTGCCAGCAAAAGGGTTGCTAGCACAGATACGCAGTATTTT. Protein product: CASKRVASTDTQYF.

The chain combines TRBV5-1 with TRBJ2-5; possible D gene TRBD2, 5 bases. This CDR3 comprises 13 residues. Trimming stripped 4 bases from V and 5 bases from J, with 12 bases between. Germline CDR1 and CDR2: SGHRS and YFSETQ. CDR3 residues: CASSTDWRETQYF. For the CDR3, the DNA is TGCGCCAGCAGCACTGACTGGAGGGAGACCCAGTACTTC. Variable domain in full (rest from reference TRBV5-1 and TRBJ2-5): KAGVTQTPRYLIKTRGQQVTLSCSPISGHRSVSWYQQTPGQGLQFLFEYFSETQRNKGNFPGRFSGRQFSNSRSEMNVSTLELGDSALYLCASSTDWRETQYFGPGTRLLVL.

The chain combines TRBV27 with TRBJ2-7; 9 positions match TRBD2. CDR1 is MNHEY, CDR2 SMNVEV, per germline (reference sequence). The V segment lost 6 bases and the J segment 5 bases; nucleotides outside the gene matches: 8. The CDR3 consists of 14 residues. The CDR3, as DNA: TGTGCCAGCAGGCGGGGGGGCCCAATCGACGAGCAGTACTTC. Translating gives CASRRGGPIDEQYF.

This clone qualifies as medium-sized. The chain links TRBV6-1 to TRBJ2-7; TRBD1 aligns across 9 bases. The ends lost 2 bases at V and 0 bases at J; junction bases unmatched: 2. The CDR3 is 15 residues long. CDR1 and CDR2 (germline): MNHNS, SASEGT. CDR3 sequence (DNA): TGTGCCAGCAGTGAATCGACAGGGGGCTCCTACGAGCAGTACTTC. This translates into CASSESTGGSYEQYF.

This chain links TRBV6-5 with TRBJ1-2, with 9 positions matching TRBD1. The CDR3 is 15 amino acids. The germline V gene encodes CDR1 MNHEY and CDR2 SVGAGI. J lost 3 bases, V lost 6 bases, and 8 bases had no gene match. The DNA of the CDR3 is TGTGCCAGCAGAGTCACAGGGGGCAAGGACTATGGCTACACCTTC. Its translation is CASRVTGGKDYGYTF.

This chain uses TRBV6-5 with TRBJ2-5, with 10 positions matching TRBD1. This CDR3 is built from 15 residues. V trimming: 6 bases; J trimming: 5 bases; junction bases outside the gene matches: 9. The V gene's germline CDR1 is MNHEY and CDR2 SVGAGI. The chain's CDR3 is CASSLGTGDSETQYF. The CDR3 region has the DNA TGTGCCAGCAGCCTGGGGACAGGGGACTCGGAGACCCAGTACTTC.

V is TRBV6-1 and J is TRBJ2-5; 9 nucleotides match TRBD2. From germline, CDR1 is MNHNS and CDR2 SASEGT. This CDR3 comprises 16 residues. The ends lost 2 bases at V and 1 base at J; junction bases unmatched: 5. The CDR3 reads CASSEISGGFQETQYF. The CDR3 DNA reads TGTGCCAGCAGTGAAATCAGCGGGGGGTTCCAAGAGACCCAGTACTTC.

DNA of the CDR3: TGTGCCAGCTGTATAGTGATTGACTATGAGCAGTTCTTC. Translation: CASCIVIDYEQFF. V gene TRBV2 combines with J gene TRBJ2-1; D gene unclear. Trimming took 8 bases from V and 8 from J, leaving 16 bases between them. The CDR3 consists of 13 residues. Looked up from germline, CDR1 is SNHLY and CDR2 is FYNNEI. The full variable domain, with the rest looked up from reference TRBV2 and TRBJ2-1, is EPEVTQTPSHQVTQMGQEVILRCVPISNHLYFYWYRQILGQKVEFLVSFYNNEISEKSEIFDDQFSVERPDGSNFTLKIRSTKLEDSAMYFCASCIVIDYEQFFGPGTRLTVL.

This clone was counted between two and nine times. The chain carries TRBV2 and TRBJ1-2, with D perhaps TRBD1 (6 bases). V dropped 4 bases and J dropped 5 bases, with 14 bases sitting between them. This CDR3 spans 14 amino acids. CDR1 is SNHLY, CDR2 FYNNEI, per germline. The CDR3 nucleotides read TGTGCCAGCAGTGTGTCCGGACAGTGGTATGGCTACACCTTC. As protein: CASSVSGQWYGYTF.

The V and J genes are TRBV6-1 and TRBJ1-1; D perhaps matches TRBD1 (6 bases). Germline V gene sequence: CDR1 MNHNS, CDR2 SASEGT. There are 12 residues in the CDR3. With 2 bases removed from V and 7 bases from J, the gap between germline ends came to 8 bases. The CDR3 region has the DNA TGTGCCAGCAGTGAACAGGGGTATGAAGCTTTCTTT. Amino acids: CASSEQGYEAFF.

In its sample, this clone ranks as large. V usage is TRBV6-1 and J usage is TRBJ2-7; TRBD1 is a possible D gene (5 bases). The CDR3 is made up of 14 amino acids. Trimming left V 4 bases short and J 5 bases short, with 15 bases between. Germline CDR1 is MNHNS and CDR2 is SASEGT. CDR3 residues: CASSGLGDIHEQYF. Written as DNA, the CDR3 is TGTGCCAGCAGTGGCTTAGGGGATATCCACGAGCAGTACTTC.

The V call is TRBV2, the J call TRBJ2-3, with 7 bases matching TRBD1. V was clipped by 8 bases and J by 5 bases; unmatched bases: 7. The germline CDR1 and CDR2 sequences are SNHLY and FYNNEI. This CDR3 comprises 13 residues. CDR3 sequence: CASAAGGEDTQYF. In nucleotides, the CDR3 is TGTGCCAGCGCCGCAGGGGGAGAAGATACGCAGTATTTT.

The V and J genes are TRBV11-1 and TRBJ1-1; unclear D gene. Trimming took off 5 bases at V and 3 bases at J, with 16 bases between the two ends. Germline CDR1 is SGHAT and CDR2 is FQDESV (reference sequence). CDR3 length equals 15 residues. The CDR3 spells CASSLVDVSYTEAFF. The DNA for the CDR3 is TGTGCCAGCAGCCTCGTCGACGTCAGTTACACTGAAGCTTTCTTT.